This entry concerns a single T cell receptor beta chain. Antigen specificity is unknown. The template used for profiling TCR beta VDJ and CDR3 was genomic DNA. TCRdb re-analysed the reads in MiXCR, keeping a single row per CDR3 protein. The repertoire includes 250,000 to 350,000 distinct CDR3 sequences, 55% to 60% of them detected once, and 6.5% to 10% sits in the top ten. This record belongs to a study of CD8+CD57+ T cells in acquired aplastic anemia. Looking at the study overall: Sorted CD4+ and CD8+ cells gave an average of roughly 3.3 ug of DNA.

Study-wide results and caveats: Controls and patients did not differ significantly in CD8+ Simpson's diversity. Patients shared some 30 CD8+ CDR3 sequences with controls.

Germline V gene lookup returns CDR1 MDHEN and CDR2 SYDVKM. V was shortened by 5 bases and J by 9 bases, with 11 bases between the two germline ends. The CDR3 covers 12 residues. The clonotype was recovered from a human donor with severe aplastic anemia or a healthy control (not recorded which). Sequencing used sorted CD4+, CD8+, or CD8+CD57+ T cells (not recorded which) from PBMCs. The V and J genes are TRBV28 and TRBJ2-1; D gene unclear. CDR3 region: CASSPSLGEQFF. In DNA form, the CDR3 reads TGTGCCAGCAGTCCCTCACTGGGTGAGCAGTTCTTC.